These 5 T cell receptor beta chains originate from one sample sequenced in a study of blood T cell repertoires in COVID-19 (TCRdb year 2020). Libraries were built with the immunoSEQ multiplex PCR assay. As stored in TCRdb, this immuneACCESS dataset retains in-frame rearrangements with V and J assigned. A fraction of the clones does not appear; measured against another copy, unresolved V genes explain less than half of the discrepancy, and the remainder lacks a known reason. For this sample the table gives some 200,000 clones, of which approximately 79% were detected only once. 5.2% of the sample is held by the ten biggest clonotypes. Input material: PBMCs or T cells enriched from blood (not recorded which). These receptor sequences come from an older woman with acute COVID-19.

The chain joins TRBV12-2 to TRBJ1-2. TRBV12-2 is a pseudogene locus. This CDR3 has 13 amino acids. The DNA of the CDR3 is TGTGCAAGTCGCCCACCCTCGGGAGACGGCTACACCTTC. It codes for CASRPPSGDGYTF.

The V call is TRBV30, the J call TRBJ1-6; D gene ambiguous. Germline CDR1 GTSNPN, CDR2 SVGIG (reference sequence). This CDR3 is built from 15 residues. Deletions cut 1 base from V and 0 bases from J, with 7 bases between. The DNA for the CDR3 is TGTGCCTGGAGTGAAGCGGGCTCCTATAATTCACCCCTCCACTTT. It codes for CAWSEAGSYNSPLHF.

This clone was counted a few times. V usage is TRBV25-1 and J usage is TRBJ1-4; D might be TRBD1 (6 bases). The CDR3 contains 15 residues. Looked up from germline, CDR1 is MGHDK and CDR2 is SYGVNS. V shed 7 bases and J shed 5 bases, with 17 bases lying between them. CDR3 in DNA: TGTGCCAGCAAGGGCAGGGGAGTAGTGAATGAAAAACTGTTTTTT. Translating it yields CASKGRGVVNEKLFF.

The chain recombines TRBV21-1 with TRBJ2-1; the listed D gene, TRBD2, was not tested against the DNA. TRBV21-1 is a pseudogene segment. The CDR3 sequence is 17 residues long. CDR3 sequence reads: CASSKARPADSYNEQFF. CDR3 DNA: TGTGCCAGCAGCAAAGCACGCCCAGCGGACTCCTACAATGAGCAGTTCTTC.

The chain has TRBV7-9 and TRBJ1-1; 7 positions match TRBD1. After removal of 3 bases from V and 1 base from J, the junction contained 5 bases not matched to a gene. Germline loops: CDR1 SEHNR, CDR2 FQNEAQ (reference sequence). The length of the CDR3 is 15 residues. DNA for the CDR3: TGTGCCAGCAGCTTCACAGGGGCTGAGAACACTGAAGCTTTCTTT. Translated: CASSFTGAENTEAFF.